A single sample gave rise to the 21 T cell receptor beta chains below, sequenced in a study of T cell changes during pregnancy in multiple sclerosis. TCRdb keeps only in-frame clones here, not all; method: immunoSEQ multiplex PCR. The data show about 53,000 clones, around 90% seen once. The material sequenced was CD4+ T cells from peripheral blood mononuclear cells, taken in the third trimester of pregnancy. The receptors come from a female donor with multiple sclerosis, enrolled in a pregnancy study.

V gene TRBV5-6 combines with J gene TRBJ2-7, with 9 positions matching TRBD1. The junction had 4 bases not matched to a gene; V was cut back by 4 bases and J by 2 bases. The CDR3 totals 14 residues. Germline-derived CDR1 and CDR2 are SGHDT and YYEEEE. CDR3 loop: CASSTGQGPYEQYF. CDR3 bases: TGTGCCAGCAGCACGGGACAGGGCCCCTACGAGCAGTACTTC.

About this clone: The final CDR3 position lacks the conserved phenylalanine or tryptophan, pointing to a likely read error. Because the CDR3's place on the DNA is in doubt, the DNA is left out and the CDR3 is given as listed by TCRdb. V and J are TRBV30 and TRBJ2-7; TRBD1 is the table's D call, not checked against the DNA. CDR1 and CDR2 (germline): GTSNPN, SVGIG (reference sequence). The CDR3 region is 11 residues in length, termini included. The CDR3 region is CAWRIQGNLRI.

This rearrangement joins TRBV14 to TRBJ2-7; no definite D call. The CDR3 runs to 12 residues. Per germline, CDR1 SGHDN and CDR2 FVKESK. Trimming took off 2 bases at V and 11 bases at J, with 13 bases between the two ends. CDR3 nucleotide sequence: TGTGCCAGCAGCCAATTTTCAGGCGCCGAGTACTTC. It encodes CASSQFSGAEYF.

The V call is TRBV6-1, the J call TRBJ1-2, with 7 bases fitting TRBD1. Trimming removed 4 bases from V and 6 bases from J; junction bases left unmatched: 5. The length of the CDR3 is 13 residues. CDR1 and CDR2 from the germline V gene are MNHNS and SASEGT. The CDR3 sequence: CASSGLQGDGYTF. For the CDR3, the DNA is TGTGCCAGCAGTGGGCTGCAGGGGGATGGCTACACCTTC.

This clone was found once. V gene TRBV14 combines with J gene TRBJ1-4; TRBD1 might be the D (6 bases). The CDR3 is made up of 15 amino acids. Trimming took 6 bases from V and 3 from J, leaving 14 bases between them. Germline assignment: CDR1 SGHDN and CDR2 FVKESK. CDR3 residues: CASSRTGFANEKLFF. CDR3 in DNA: TGTGCCAGCAGTCGAACAGGGTTTGCTAATGAAAAACTGTTTTTT.

The CDR3: CASSTSPTDRIYNEQFF. For the CDR3, the DNA is TGTGCCAGCAGCACATCCCCCACAGACCGTATCTACAATGAGCAGTTCTTC. The V gene is TRBV5-6, the J gene TRBJ2-1, with D unclear. Germline assignment: CDR1 SGHDT and CDR2 YYEEEE. V lost 4 bases and J 3 bases, leaving 20 bases between the germline ends. This CDR3 region has 17 residues. Supplemented by reference TRBV5-6 and TRBJ2-1, the full variable domain reads DAGVTQSPTHLIKTRGQQVTLRCSPKSGHDTVSWYQQALGQGPQFIFQYYEEEERQRGNFPDRFSGHQFPNYSSELNVNALLLGDSALYLCASSTSPTDRIYNEQFFGPGTRLTVL.

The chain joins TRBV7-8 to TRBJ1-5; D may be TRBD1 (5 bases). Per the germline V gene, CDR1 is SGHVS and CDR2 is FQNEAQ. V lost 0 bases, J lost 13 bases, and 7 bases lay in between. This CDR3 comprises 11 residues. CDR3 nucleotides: TGTGCCAGCAGCTTAGCAGGGGCGCAGCATTTT. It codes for CASSLAGAQHF.

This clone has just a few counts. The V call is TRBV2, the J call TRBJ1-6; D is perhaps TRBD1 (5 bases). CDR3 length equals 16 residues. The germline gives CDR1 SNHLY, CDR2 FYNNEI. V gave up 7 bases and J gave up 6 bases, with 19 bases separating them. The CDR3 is CASNRLKTATNSPLHF. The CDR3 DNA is TGTGCCAGCAACAGGCTAAAGACAGCGACTAATTCACCCCTCCACTTT.

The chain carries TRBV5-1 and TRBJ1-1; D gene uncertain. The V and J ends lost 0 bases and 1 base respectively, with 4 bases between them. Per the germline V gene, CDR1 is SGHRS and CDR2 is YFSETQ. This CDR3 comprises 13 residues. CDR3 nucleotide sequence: TGCGCCAGCAGCTTGGGGGCGAACACTGAAGCTTTCTTT. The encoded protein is CASSLGANTEAFF.

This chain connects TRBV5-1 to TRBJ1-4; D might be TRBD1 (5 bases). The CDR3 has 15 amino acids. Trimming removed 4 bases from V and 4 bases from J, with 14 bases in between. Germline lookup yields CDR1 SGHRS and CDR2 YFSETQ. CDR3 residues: CASSIQGLSNEKLFF. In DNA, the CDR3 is TGCGCCAGCAGCATCCAGGGATTGAGTAATGAAAAACTGTTTTTT.

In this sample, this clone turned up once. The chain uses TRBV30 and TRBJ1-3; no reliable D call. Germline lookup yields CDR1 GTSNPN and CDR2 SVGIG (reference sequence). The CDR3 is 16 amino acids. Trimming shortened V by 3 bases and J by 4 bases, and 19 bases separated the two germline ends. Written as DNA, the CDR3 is TGTGCCTGGAGCCTCGGACTGTTCATGGGGGGAAACACCATATATTTT. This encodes CAWSLGLFMGGNTIYF.

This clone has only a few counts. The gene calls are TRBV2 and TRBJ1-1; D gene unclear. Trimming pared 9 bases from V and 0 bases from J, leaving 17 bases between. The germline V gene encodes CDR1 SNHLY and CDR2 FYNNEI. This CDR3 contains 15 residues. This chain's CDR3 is CARSGGPQMNTEAFF. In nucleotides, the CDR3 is TGTGCCAGAAGCGGCGGACCGCAAATGAACACTGAAGCTTTCTTT.

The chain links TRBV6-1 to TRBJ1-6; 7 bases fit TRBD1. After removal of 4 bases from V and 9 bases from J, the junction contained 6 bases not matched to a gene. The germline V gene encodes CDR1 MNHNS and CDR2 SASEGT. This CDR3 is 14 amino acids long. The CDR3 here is CASSGQGIGSPLHF. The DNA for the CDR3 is TGTGCCAGCAGTGGACAGGGCATCGGTTCACCCCTCCACTTT.

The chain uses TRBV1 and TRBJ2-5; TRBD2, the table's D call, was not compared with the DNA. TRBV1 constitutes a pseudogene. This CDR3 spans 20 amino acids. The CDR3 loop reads CTSSRPSSGGAGYGREAQYF. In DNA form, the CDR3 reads TGCACCAGCAGCCGCCCCTCTAGCGGGGGGGCAGGATACGGGCGAGAGGCCCAGTACTTC.

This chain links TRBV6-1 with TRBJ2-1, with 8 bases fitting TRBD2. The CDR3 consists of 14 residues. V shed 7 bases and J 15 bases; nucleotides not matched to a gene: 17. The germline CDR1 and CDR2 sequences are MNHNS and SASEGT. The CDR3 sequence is CASIPGLVSFMLFF. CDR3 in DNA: TGTGCCAGCATACCGGGACTAGTCTCTTTTATGTTGTTCTTC.

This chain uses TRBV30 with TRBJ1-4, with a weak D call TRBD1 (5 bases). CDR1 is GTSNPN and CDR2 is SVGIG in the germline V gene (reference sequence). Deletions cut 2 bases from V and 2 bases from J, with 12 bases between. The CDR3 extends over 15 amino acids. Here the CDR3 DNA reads TGTGCCTGGAGTATCCGGCGGGGGACTAATGAAAAACTGTTTTTT. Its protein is CAWSIRRGTNEKLFF.

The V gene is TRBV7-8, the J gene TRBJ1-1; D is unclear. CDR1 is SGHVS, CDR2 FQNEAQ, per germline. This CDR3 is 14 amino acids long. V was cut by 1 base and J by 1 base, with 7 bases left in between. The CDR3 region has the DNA TGTGCCAGCAGCTTAGTAATCGGGAACACTGAAGCTTTCTTT. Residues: CASSLVIGNTEAFF.

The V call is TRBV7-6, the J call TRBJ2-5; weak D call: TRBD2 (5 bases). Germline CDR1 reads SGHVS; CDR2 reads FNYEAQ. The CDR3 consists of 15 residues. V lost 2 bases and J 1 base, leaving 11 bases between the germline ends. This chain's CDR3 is CASSLNLGLQETQYF. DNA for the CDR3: TGTGCCAGCAGCTTAAATCTAGGACTCCAAGAGACCCAGTACTTC.

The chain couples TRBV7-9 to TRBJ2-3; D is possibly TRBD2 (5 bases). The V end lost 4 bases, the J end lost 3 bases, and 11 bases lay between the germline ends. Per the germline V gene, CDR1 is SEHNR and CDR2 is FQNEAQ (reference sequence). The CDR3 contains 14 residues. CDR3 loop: CASSSAGVTDTQYF. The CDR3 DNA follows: TGTGCCAGCAGCTCGGCGGGTGTTACAGATACGCAGTATTTT. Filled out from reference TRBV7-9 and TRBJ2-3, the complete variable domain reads DTGVSQNPRHKITKRGQNVTFRCDPISEHNRLYWYRQTLGQGPEFLTYFQNEAQLEKSRLLSDRFSAERPKGSFSTLEIQRTEQGDSAMYLCASSSAGVTDTQYFGPGTRLTVL.

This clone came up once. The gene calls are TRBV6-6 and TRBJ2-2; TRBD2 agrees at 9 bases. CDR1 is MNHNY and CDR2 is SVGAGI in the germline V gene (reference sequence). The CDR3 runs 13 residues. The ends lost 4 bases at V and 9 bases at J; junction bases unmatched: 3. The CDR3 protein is CASSSGLARELFF. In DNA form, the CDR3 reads TGTGCCAGCAGTTCAGGACTAGCGAGGGAGCTGTTTTTT.

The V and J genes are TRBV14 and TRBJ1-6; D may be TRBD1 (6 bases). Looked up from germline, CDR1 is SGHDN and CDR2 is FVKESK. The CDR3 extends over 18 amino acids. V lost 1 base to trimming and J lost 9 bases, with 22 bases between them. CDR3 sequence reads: CASSQGIVTGRIRSPLHF. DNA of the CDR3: TGTGCCAGCAGCCAAGGCATTGTCACAGGGCGAATACGTTCACCCCTCCACTTT.